This T cell receptor (beta chain) was captured in a study of Ad26.COV2.S vaccination and SARS-CoV-2 variants. Germline CDR1 is SGHRS and CDR2 is YFSETQ. V lost 1 base and J lost 2, with 13 bases in between. The CDR3 consists of 16 residues. Regarding treatment: over 15 received Ad26.COV2.S at low or high dose, single or two shots; about 5 received placebo; per-sample allocation not given. Sampling was performed 63 days after the first vaccine or placebo injection. This table comes from immunoSEQ multiplex PCR, and its TCRdb copy is limited to in-frame clones, with some not included. This sample has over 400,000 clones, with 89% found just once.

Sequencing used peripheral blood, obtained in a trial of Ad26.COV2.S vaccine versus placebo. The chain links TRBV5-1 to TRBJ1-3; D is perhaps TRBD1 (5 bases). The receptor comes from a person aged 18-60 years who received the Ad26.COV2.S COVID-19 vaccine or a placebo. CDR3 bases: TGCGCCAGCAGCTTGACCCCGAAAGGGGCTGGAAACACCATATATTTT. It specifies CASSLTPKGAGNTIYF.